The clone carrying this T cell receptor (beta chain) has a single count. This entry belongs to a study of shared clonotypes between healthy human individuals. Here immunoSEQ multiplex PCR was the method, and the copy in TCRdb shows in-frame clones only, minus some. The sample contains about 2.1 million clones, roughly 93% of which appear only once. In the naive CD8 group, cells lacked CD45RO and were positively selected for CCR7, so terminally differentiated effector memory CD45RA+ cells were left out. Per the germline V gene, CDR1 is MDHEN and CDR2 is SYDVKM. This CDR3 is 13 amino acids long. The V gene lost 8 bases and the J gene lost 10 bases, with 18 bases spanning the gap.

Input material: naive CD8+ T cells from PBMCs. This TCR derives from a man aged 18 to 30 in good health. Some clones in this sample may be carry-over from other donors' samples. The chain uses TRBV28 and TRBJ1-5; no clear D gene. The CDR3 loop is CASVQTRNKPQHF. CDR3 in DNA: TGTGCCAGCGTCCAAACCCGCAACAAACCCCAGCATTTT. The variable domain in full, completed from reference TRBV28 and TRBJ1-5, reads DVKVTQSSRYLVKRTGEKVFLECVQDMDHENMFWYRQDPGLGLRLIYFSYDVKMKEKGDIPEGYSVSREKKERFSLILESASTNQTSMYLCASVQTRNKPQHFGDGTRLSIL.